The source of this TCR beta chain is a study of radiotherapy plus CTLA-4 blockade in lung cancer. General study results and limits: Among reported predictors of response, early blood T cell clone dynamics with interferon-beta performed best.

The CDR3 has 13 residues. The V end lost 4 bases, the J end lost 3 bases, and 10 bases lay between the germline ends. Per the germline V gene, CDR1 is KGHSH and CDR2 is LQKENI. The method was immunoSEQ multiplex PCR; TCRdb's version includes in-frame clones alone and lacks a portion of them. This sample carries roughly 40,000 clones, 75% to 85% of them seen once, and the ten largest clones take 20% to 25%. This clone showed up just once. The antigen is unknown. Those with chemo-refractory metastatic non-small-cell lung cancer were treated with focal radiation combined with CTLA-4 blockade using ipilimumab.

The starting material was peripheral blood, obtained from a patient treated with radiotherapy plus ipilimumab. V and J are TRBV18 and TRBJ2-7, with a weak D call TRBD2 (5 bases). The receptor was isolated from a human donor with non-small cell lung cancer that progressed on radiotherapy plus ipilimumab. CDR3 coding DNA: TGTGCCAGCTCACACCCGGGGATCTACGAGCAGTACTTC. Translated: CASSHPGIYEQYF.